This T cell receptor beta chain originates from a study of T-cell reconstitution after alpha-beta-depleted transplantation in children. Unique molecular identifiers were used in preparing the TCRbeta library. MiXCR, applied by TCRdb to the PCR reads, yields one record per CDR3 protein. The table records hundreds of thousands of distinct CDR3 sequences, 16% of them present only once. This CDR3 comprises 15 residues. V lost 7 bases to trimming and J lost 5 bases; unmatched junction nucleotides: 14. CDR1 is DFQATT and CDR2 is SNEGSKA in the germline V gene (reference sequence). This clonotype appeared many times.

V gene TRBV20-1 combines with J gene TRBJ2-5; TRBD2 matches 9 bases. This TCR derives from a human donor who donated a stem cell graft to a child with acute myeloid leukemia. Sequences were derived from PBMCs from the stem cell graft donor, sampled from the stem cell graft. CDR3 coding DNA: TGCAGTGTAGGGGCGACTAGCGGTGCCGATGAGACCCAGTACTTC. This gives the protein CSVGATSGADETQYF.